The TCR beta chain described here comes from a study of vaccination and CD4 T cells after COVID-19 (dated by TCRdb to the early 2020s). Regarding the complete study: Convalescent patients had a positive SARS-CoV-2 result on nasal swab PCR, and of these patients, several had mild disease and one had severe disease. The cultures were stimulated with overlapping spike peptide pools from SARS-CoV-2 and from the common cold coronaviruses HCoV-NL63, HCoV-OC43 and HCoV-229E. Post-COVID blood samples from convalescent patients were collected a median of roughly 100 days after diagnosis, with a range of about 35 to 161 days. In ten to eleven COVID-19 convalescent patients and several infection-naive healthy vaccine recipients, the spike-specific CD4+ TCR repertoire before mRNA vaccination was compared with the repertoire after mRNA vaccination. Participants got two doses of the Pfizer-BioNTech BNT162b2 vaccine (n=8) or two doses of the Moderna mRNA-1273 vaccine (n=2). Post-vaccine blood samples were collected a median of about 11 weeks after the second vaccine dose, ranging from about 13 to 250 days. As controls, cultures received a CEFX viral epitope pool (the positive control), an HIV-1 Nef peptide pool (the negative control), or no peptide at all. The convalescent cohort included six males and four females, with two Hispanic individuals, seven Caucasians, two Asians and one multiracial person. Overall results and qualifications from the work: Only a relatively small number of convalescent patients were included in the study, and early timepoints following natural infection were not analyzed. Nearly all vaccine-specific clones in convalescent patients (304 of 307) were mono-reactive for SARS-CoV-2 spike rather than cross-reactive with common cold coronaviruses. Among the post-vaccine SARS-CoV-2-reactive clones in convalescent patients, a median approximately 86% showed up only after vaccination, which suggests vaccine-specific priming. An increase in the median number of SARS-CoV-2-reactive clonotypes from approximately 21 after infection to approximately 41 after vaccination was observed, but the change was not found to be significant.

This specimen's treatment or condition label, interpreted: roughly 11-day PBMC culture with coronavirus spike peptide pools or control peptides (ViraFEST assay). The ViraFEST assay was used in the study, in which antigen-specific T cells were expanded with peptide pools and expanded clonotypes were subsequently identified by TCR sequencing. The positive SARS-CoV-2 PCR tests of the convalescent patients were dated from March to December 2020, before the Alpha, Beta and Delta variants emerged in the United States. PBMCs were cultured at under 2.5 million per well in IMDM supplemented with approximately 5% human AB serum and around 10 IU/ml IL-2, with about 11 ug/ml peptide pools added. On days 3 and 7, half of the culture medium was replaced with fresh IL-2-containing medium. CD4+ T cells were isolated after approximately 10 days of culture through negative selection using the EasySep CD4+ T cell isolation kit. Ficoll-Paque Plus gradient centrifugation was used to isolate PBMCs from whole blood, and the isolated PBMCs were then either used fresh or cryopreserved at -140C. Each culture condition was generally run in triplicate wells.

This clonotype has only a few counts. It lacks a known antigen. Base qualities are not at hand, and no much larger clone is one base apart. CDR1 and CDR2, looked up from the germline V gene (reference sequence), are DFQATT and SNEGSKA. The CDR3, from cysteine to phenylalanine, totals 12 residues. The only DNA kept is the CDR3, 36 bases in frame from the first base. V was cut back by 3 bases and J by 5 bases, leaving a gap of 10 bases between them. The library was obtained by PCR. DNA from cultured CD4+ T cells underwent TCR sequencing with the Oncomine TCR Beta short-read assay at the Johns Hopkins FTIC core. The QIAamp micro DNA kit was used to extract genomic DNA from the cultured CD4+ T cells. The Oncomine TCR Beta libraries from cultured CD4+ T cells were pooled using unique dual indexes and then sequenced on an Illumina iSeq 100. Concerning the study's data processing: Non-productive sequences were filtered out, and CDR3s that did not start with C, did not end with F or W, or were shorter than 7 amino acids were discarded. Antigen-specific clonotypes were identified using the MANAFEST web application through comparison of peptide-stimulated wells with reference and other culture wells. For a clone to be called positive, the clone needed an FDR below 0.05, an odds ratio above 5, and a productive frequency above 0.1% in at least two of three replicate wells. A clonotype counted as cross-reactive if it showed significant expansion both in the SARS-CoV-2 spike wells and in at least one common cold coronavirus spike condition. CDR3 homology was assessed with Levenshtein distances (stringdist) and unrooted phylogenetic trees (ape) in R version 3.6.1. Using fastp at Q25 and MiXCR, TCRdb reprocessed the public reads and kept productive beta chains. CDR3 protein duplicates are merged, each entry listing the most common genes and DNA. It is TCRdb's table, rather than the study itself, that gives the V and J calls and clone size. The sample table lists under 15,000 distinct CDR3 sequences, around 60% of them with a count of one. Over 25% of the sample comes from the top ten.

The chain is assembled from TRBV20-1 and TRBJ2-5, with the D gene not clear enough to name. This receptor was identified in a human donor who had recovered from COVID-19. The sequenced sample was CD4+ T cells from blood, cultured in vitro. The base sequence is TGCAGTGCTAGTATCCGAATGGAGACCCAGTACTTC. This sequence encodes CSASIRMETQYF.